Below are 28 T cell receptor beta chains sequenced from a single sample in a study of blood T cell repertoires in COVID-19. Method: immunoSEQ multiplex PCR; TCRdb's copy keeps in-frame clones and lacks some. The sample carries under 300,000 clones, roughly 86% recorded once. Sequenced input: PBMCs or T cells enriched from blood (not recorded which). Receptors originate from a woman in her twenties or thirties who had recovered from COVID-19.

The genes are TRBV7-8 and TRBJ2-3, with D maybe TRBD2 (7 bases). The CDR3 has 14 residues. Looked up from germline, CDR1 is SGHVS and CDR2 is FQNEAQ. V was pared by 1 base and J by 6 bases, with 11 bases between. CDR3 amino acids: CASSLEGGVDTQYF. CDR3 sequence (DNA): TGTGCCAGCAGCTTAGAAGGGGGGGTGGATACGCAGTATTTT.

The V call is TRBV27, the J call TRBJ1-5, with D perhaps TRBD1 (6 bases). Per the germline V gene, CDR1 is MNHEY and CDR2 is SMNVEV (reference sequence). Trimming cost V 4 bases and J 7 bases, with 11 bases left between them. The CDR3 is made up of 13 amino acids. The CDR3 region is CASSSRGGQPQHF. The CDR3 DNA sequence: TGTGCCAGCAGTTCCAGGGGCGGGCAGCCCCAGCATTTT.

The chain couples TRBV7-6 to TRBJ1-3, with 11 bases that match TRBD1. The CDR3 contains 16 residues. Germline V gene sequence: CDR1 SGHVS, CDR2 FNYEAQ. J lost 1 base, V lost 3 bases, and 2 bases had no gene match. CDR3 amino acids: CASSLGQGVSGNTIYF. As DNA, the CDR3 is TGTGCCAGCAGCTTGGGACAGGGGGTATCTGGAAACACCATATATTTT.

Of note for this clone: Sequence at one end of the junction differs from germline and may be a read error. The genes are TRBV28 and TRBJ2-1, with D perhaps matching TRBD1 (6 bases). This CDR3 has 12 residues. From germline, CDR1 is MDHEN and CDR2 SYDVKM. The CDR3 region is CASSSDTPGVLF. The CDR3 DNA follows: TGTGCCAGCAGTTCCGATACTCCAGGGGTGCTCTTC.

The chain links TRBV5-1 to TRBJ2-7, with TRBD2 as a possible D gene (5 bases). CDR1 and CDR2 (germline): SGHRS, YFSETQ. This CDR3 is built from 14 residues. V lost 3 bases and J 4 bases, leaving 14 bases between the germline ends. DNA for the CDR3: TGCGCCAGCAGCTCAGTGGGAGCCGGGTACGAGCAGTACTTC. Protein product: CASSSVGAGYEQYF.

The chain has TRBV29-1 and TRBJ2-1, with 8 positions matching TRBD2. V was pared by 6 bases and J by 1 base, with 5 bases of the junction left unmatched. The germline V gene has CDR1 SQVTM and CDR2 ANQGSEA. CDR3 size: 14 residues. DNA of the CDR3: TGCAGCGTCTCCGGGAGGGTGTCCTACAATGAGCAGTTCTTC. This translates into CSVSGRVSYNEQFF.

The CDR3 protein is CASSLVGLEDNSPLHF. The CDR3 region has the DNA TGTGCCAGCAGTTTAGTAGGGTTGGAGGATAATTCACCCCTCCACTTT. The V call is TRBV28, the J call TRBJ1-6; D is unclear. The CDR3 loop spans 16 amino acids. Germline loops: CDR1 MDHEN, CDR2 SYDVKM. V lost 2 bases and J lost 5, with 13 bases in between.

The chain employs TRBV7-9 and TRBJ2-1; TRBD1 aligns across 8 bases. CDR1 and CDR2 (germline): SEHNR, FQNEAQ (reference sequence). V dropped 5 bases and J dropped 7; count of bases not matched to a gene: 13. CDR3 length equals 16 residues. CDR3: CASSASSDRARNEQFF. The CDR3 DNA reads as TGTGCCAGCAGCGCCAGTTCGGACAGGGCTCGGAATGAGCAGTTCTTC.

V is TRBV10-2 and J is TRBJ2-7; tentative D call: TRBD2 (5 bases). The length of the CDR3 is 10 residues. The V gene's germline CDR1 is WSHSY and CDR2 SAAADI. V gave up 3 bases and J gave up 13 bases, with 10 bases separating them. CDR3 nucleotides: TGCGCCAGCAGTGACGGGATGTCTTACTTC. Its translation: CASSDGMSYF.

The chain joins TRBV19 to TRBJ2-1; 7 bases line up with TRBD1. Germline V gene data show CDR1 as LNHDA and CDR2 as SQIVND (reference sequence). V dropped 3 bases and J dropped 7; count of bases not matched to a gene: 9. The CDR3 is made up of 15 amino acids. DNA for the CDR3: TGTGCCAGTAGTATCGGGACAGCCCCAAGGAATGAGCAGTTCTTC. Translating it yields CASSIGTAPRNEQFF.

The CDR3 here is CASSSNRRWTGGSYEQYF. The CDR3 bases are TGTGCCAGCAGTTCGAATCGGCGGTGGACAGGGGGGTCCTACGAGCAGTACTTC. The chain employs TRBV6-2 or TRBV6-3 and TRBJ2-7; 10 bases align to TRBD1. This CDR3 has 18 amino acids. CDR1 is MNHEY, CDR2 SVGEGT, per germline. J gave up 1 base and V 4 bases, and 13 bases lay outside the gene matches.

This clone is a singleton in its sample. V gene TRBV6-5 combines with J gene TRBJ2-2; 12 bases fit TRBD1. With 5 bases clipped from V and 6 bases from J, the junction kept 4 bases outside the gene matches. The germline V gene encodes CDR1 MNHEY and CDR2 SVGAGI. The CDR3 loop spans 15 amino acids. The CDR3 DNA sequence: TGTGCCAGCAGTCCGGGACAGGGGGCCTCCGGGGAGCTGTTTTTT. Translated, it gives CASSPGQGASGELFF.

The rearrangement uses TRBV19 and TRBJ2-1; D perhaps matches TRBD2 (5 bases). Trimming removed 9 bases at V and 3 bases at J, with 18 bases between. This CDR3 has 15 amino acids. Germline V CDR1 and CDR2: LNHDA, SQIVND (reference sequence). The CDR3 is CASSRASGFYNEQFF. The CDR3, as DNA: TGTGCCAGCAGTCGAGCGAGCGGATTCTACAATGAGCAGTTCTTC.

V usage is TRBV19 and J usage is TRBJ1-2; 9 bases are shared with TRBD1. V lost 6 bases, J lost 8 bases, and 13 bases stayed unmatched. This CDR3 is 15 amino acids long. Germline V CDR1 and CDR2: LNHDA, SQIVND (reference sequence). In DNA form, the CDR3 reads TGTGCCAGTAGGTATCTGGGACAGGGAATAGACGGCTACACCTTC. It codes for CASRYLGQGIDGYTF.

The chain employs TRBV5-1 and TRBJ1-2; D is possibly TRBD1 (6 bases). The CDR3 loop spans 13 amino acids. V shed 1 base and J shed 6 bases, with 10 bases lying between them. From germline, CDR1 is SGHRS and CDR2 YFSETQ. CDR3 nucleotide sequence: TGCGCCAGCAGCTTGTCAGGGGCCGATGGCTACACCTTC. Encoded protein: CASSLSGADGYTF.

The genes are TRBV3-1 (or the pseudogene TRBV3-2) and TRBJ1-2; 7 bases agree with TRBD1. This CDR3 has 16 residues. With V trimmed by 0 bases and J by 4 bases, 8 bases remained unmatched. Germline CDR1 LGHDT, CDR2 YNNKEL (reference sequence). CDR3 amino acids: CASSQDSKGAIYGYTF. For the CDR3, the DNA is TGTGCCAGCAGCCAAGATTCGAAGGGGGCGATCTATGGCTACACCTTC.

The gene calls are TRBV5-1 and TRBJ2-1, with 11 positions matching TRBD2. Germline V gene lookup returns CDR1 SGHRS and CDR2 YFSETQ. This CDR3 comprises 16 residues. V dropped 1 base and J dropped 6; count of bases not matched to a gene: 6. The CDR3 is CASSLFGTSGFNEQFF. CDR3 nucleotide sequence: TGCGCCAGCAGCTTGTTCGGGACTAGCGGTTTCAATGAGCAGTTCTTC.

This clone was detected only a few times. In nucleotides, the CDR3 is TGTGCCAGCTCACCAGCAGGGTGGAACACTGAAGCTTTCTTT. Residues: CASSPAGWNTEAFF. The gene calls are TRBV18 and TRBJ1-1, with D possibly being TRBD1 (5 bases). The length of the CDR3 is 14 residues. CDR1 and CDR2 (germline): KGHSH, LQKENI. V was cut by 2 bases and J by 1 base, with 8 bases left in between. Complete variable domain (other parts from reference TRBV18 and TRBJ1-1): NAGVMQNPRHLVRRRGQEARLRCSPMKGHSHVYWYRQLPEEGLKFMVYLQKENIIDESGMPKERFSAEFPKEGPSILRIQQVVRGDSAAYFCASSPAGWNTEAFFGQGTRLTVV.

The rearrangement joins TRBV19 to TRBJ1-5, with no clear D. V was cut by 5 bases and J by 5 bases, with 13 bases left in between. Germline V gene sequence: CDR1 LNHDA, CDR2 SQIVND (reference sequence). The CDR3 loop spans 14 amino acids. CDR3 nucleotide sequence: TGTGCCAGTAGTCCTCTTCCGTTCGATCAGCCCCAGCATTTT. This gives the protein CASSPLPFDQPQHF.

The chain uses TRBV10-3 and TRBJ2-1; 7 bases fit TRBD2. Germline values: CDR1 ENHRY, CDR2 SYGVKD. The ends lost 2 bases at V and 3 bases at J; junction bases unmatched: 7. This CDR3 contains 16 residues. The CDR3 sequence: CAISEQTGGVYNEQFF. The CDR3 DNA is TGTGCCATCAGTGAGCAGACTGGGGGGGTCTACAATGAGCAGTTCTTC.

The chain is built from TRBV7-2 and TRBJ1-2; TRBD1 might be the D (5 bases). The CDR3 has 15 residues. With 5 bases removed from V and 4 bases from J, the gap between germline ends came to 17 bases. From germline, CDR1 is SGHTA and CDR2 FQGNSA. CDR3 protein: CASSIRQRTLYGYTF. The CDR3 DNA sequence: TGTGCCAGCAGCATCAGACAGCGTACCCTCTATGGCTACACCTTC.

The CDR3 reads CASSFGDWLAKNIQYF. The CDR3 nucleotides read TGTGCCAGCAGCTTCGGGGACTGGTTAGCCAAAAACATTCAGTACTTC. J is TRBJ2-4 and V is TRBV7-2; D is possibly TRBD2 (6 bases). Trimming took off 3 bases at V and 0 bases at J, with 12 bases between the two ends. Germline assignment: CDR1 SGHTA and CDR2 FQGNSA. The CDR3 covers 16 residues.

The chain links TRBV5-4 to TRBJ2-1; weak D call: TRBD1 (6 bases). The V and J ends lost 3 bases and 4 bases respectively, with 17 bases between them. There are 16 residues in the CDR3. Germline CDR1 reads SGHNT; CDR2 reads YYREEE (reference sequence). The DNA of the CDR3 is TGTGCCAGCAGCTCTCCCCTGAGGGACAAGTACAATGAGCAGTTCTTC. Translating it yields CASSSPLRDKYNEQFF. Looking up the rest from reference TRBV5-4 and TRBJ2-1 gives the full variable domain: ETGVTQSPTHLIKTRGQQVTLRCSSQSGHNTVSWYQQALGQGPQFIFQYYREEENGRGNFPPRFSGLQFPNYSSELNVNALELDDSALYLCASSSPLRDKYNEQFFGPGTRLTVL.

This rearrangement joins TRBV7-3 to TRBJ2-3; tentatively, D is TRBD2 (5 bases). This CDR3 spans 14 amino acids. Germline V CDR1 and CDR2: SGHTA, FQGTGA. V lost 6 bases, J lost 3 bases, and 13 bases lay in between. CDR3 sequence: CASRFRGPTDTQYF. The CDR3 region has the DNA TGTGCCAGCAGGTTCCGGGGTCCGACAGATACGCAGTATTTT.

This rearrangement joins TRBV4-1 to TRBJ1-5, with 9 positions matching TRBD1. Germline values: CDR1 MGHRA, CDR2 YSYEKL. Unmatched junction bases numbered 10, after V lost 1 base and J lost 0 bases. The CDR3 sequence is 19 residues long. The CDR3 DNA sequence: TGCGCCAGCAGCCAAGGTTACAGGGGGCGGTCCCATAGCAATCAGCCCCAGCATTTT. Protein: CASSQGYRGRSHSNQPQHF.

V gene TRBV28 combines with J gene TRBJ1-1; D ambiguous. This CDR3 is 12 amino acids long. Germline assignment: CDR1 MDHEN and CDR2 SYDVKM. With 6 bases removed from V and 7 bases from J, the gap between germline ends came to 12 bases. The CDR3 spells CASSSDILEAFF. The CDR3 nucleotides are TGTGCCAGCAGCAGTGACATTCTTGAAGCTTTCTTT.

The chain recombines TRBV27 with TRBJ2-7; TRBD1 is a possible D gene (5 bases). The CDR3 has 13 residues. Germline lookup yields CDR1 MNHEY and CDR2 SMNVEV (reference sequence). V lost 2 bases and J lost 4, with 9 bases in between. The DNA for the CDR3 is TGTGCCAGCAGTTTACTGGCAGGGTACGAGCAGTACTTC. This translates into CASSLLAGYEQYF.

The chain is built from TRBV18 and TRBJ2-1; D gene unclear. Germline V CDR1 and CDR2: KGHSH, LQKENI. V lost 4 bases, J lost 1 base, and 11 bases lay in between. The CDR3 covers 15 residues. The CDR3 loop reads CASSRLRESYNEQFF. The DNA of the CDR3 is TGTGCCAGCTCACGCTTACGAGAATCCTACAATGAGCAGTTCTTC.